This T cell receptor (beta chain) is drawn from a study of blood T cell repertoires in COVID-19. Study-wide background: Sample material is recorded as cDNA or gDNA derived from T cells, B-cell-depleted T cells, or PBMCs.

Germline CDR1 MNHEY, CDR2 SVGAGI. The V end was cut by 7 bases, the J end by 8 bases, with 15 bases between. The CDR3 is 14 residues long. Sequencing was performed with immunoSEQ multiplex PCR; in TCRdb, only in-frame clones are kept and a portion is missing. The sample contains just under 150,000 clones, about nine tenths of which appear only once. This clonotype originated in a man between 45 and 60 years old who had recovered from COVID-19. The sequencing sample was made of peripheral blood. The chain couples TRBV6-5 to TRBJ1-6; perhaps TRBD1 as D (6 bases). CDR3 in amino acids: CASITGTSDSPLHF. The CDR3 DNA sequence: TGTGCCAGCATCACCGGGACATCGGATTCACCCCTCCACTTT.